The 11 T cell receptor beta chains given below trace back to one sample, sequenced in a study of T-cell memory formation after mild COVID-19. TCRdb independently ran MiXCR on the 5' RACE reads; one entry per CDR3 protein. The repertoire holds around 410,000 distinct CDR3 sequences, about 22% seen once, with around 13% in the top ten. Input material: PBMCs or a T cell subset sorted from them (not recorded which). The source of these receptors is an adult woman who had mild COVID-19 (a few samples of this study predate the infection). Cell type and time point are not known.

As DNA, the CDR3 is TGTGCCAGCAGCTTCCACAGACAGGGCACCGGGGAGCTGTTTTTT. Its translation is CASSFHRQGTGELFF. The chain links TRBV11-3 to TRBJ2-2; 7 bases align to TRBD1. The length of the CDR3 is 15 residues. Germline V gives CDR1 SGHNT, CDR2 YENEEA. V shed 3 bases, J shed 4 bases, and the junction held 5 bases outside the gene matches.

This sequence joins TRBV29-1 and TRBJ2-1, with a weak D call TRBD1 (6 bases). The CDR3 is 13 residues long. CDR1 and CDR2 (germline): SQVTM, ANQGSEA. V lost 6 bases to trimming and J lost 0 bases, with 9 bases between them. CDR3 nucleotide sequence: TGCAGCGTCCTGACAGGCTCCTACAATGAGCAGTTCTTC. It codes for CSVLTGSYNEQFF.

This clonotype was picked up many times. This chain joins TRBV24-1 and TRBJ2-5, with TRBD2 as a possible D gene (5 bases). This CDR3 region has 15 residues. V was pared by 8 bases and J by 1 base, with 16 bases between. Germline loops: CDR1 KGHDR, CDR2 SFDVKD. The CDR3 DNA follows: TGTGCCACCACTTGGGAGTCAACGAGCCAAGAGACCCAGTACTTC. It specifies CATTWESTSQETQYF.

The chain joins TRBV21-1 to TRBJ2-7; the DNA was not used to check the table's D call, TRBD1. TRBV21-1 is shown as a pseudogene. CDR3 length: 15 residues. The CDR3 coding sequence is TGTGCCAGCAGCAAAACAGGGGGCGGTATCTACGAGCAGTACTTC. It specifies CASSKTGGGIYEQYF.

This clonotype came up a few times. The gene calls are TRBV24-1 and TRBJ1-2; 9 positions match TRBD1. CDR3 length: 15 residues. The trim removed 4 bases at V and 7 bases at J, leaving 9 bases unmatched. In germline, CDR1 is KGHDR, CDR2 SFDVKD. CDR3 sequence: CATSDANRGRGGYTF. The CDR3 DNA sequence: TGTGCCACCAGTGACGCGAACAGGGGGCGAGGTGGCTACACCTTC.

The CDR3 nucleotides read TGTGCCAGCAGCCATGGGGCGACTAGCGGGATGACACTCTATACGCACAATGAGCAGTTCTTC. As protein: CASSHGATSGMTLYTHNEQFF. This chain connects TRBV3-1 to TRBJ2-1; TRBD2 matches 11 bases. The CDR3 spans 21 residues. CDR1 and CDR2 (germline): LGHDT, YNNKEL (reference sequence). V lost 3 bases, J lost 5 bases, and 21 bases stayed unmatched.

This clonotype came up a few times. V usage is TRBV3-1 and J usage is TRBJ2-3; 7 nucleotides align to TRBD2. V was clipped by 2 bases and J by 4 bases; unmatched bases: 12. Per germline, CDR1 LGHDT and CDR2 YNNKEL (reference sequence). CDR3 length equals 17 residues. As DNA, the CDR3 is TGTGCCAGCAGCCAATCTATGGCGGGAGATGGAGCAGATACGCAGTATTTT. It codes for CASSQSMAGDGADTQYF.

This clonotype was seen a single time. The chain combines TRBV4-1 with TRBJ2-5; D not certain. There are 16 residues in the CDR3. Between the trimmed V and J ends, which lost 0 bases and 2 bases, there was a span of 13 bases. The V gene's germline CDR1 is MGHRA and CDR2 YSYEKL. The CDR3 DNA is TGCGCCAGCAGCCAAGATAGCCCCCCCGGGCAAGAGACCCAGTACTTC. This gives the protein CASSQDSPPGQETQYF.

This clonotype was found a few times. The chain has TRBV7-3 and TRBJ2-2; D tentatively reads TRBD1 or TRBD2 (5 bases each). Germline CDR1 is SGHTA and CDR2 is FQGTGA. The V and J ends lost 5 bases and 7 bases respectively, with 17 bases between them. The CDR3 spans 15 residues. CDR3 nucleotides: TGTGCCAGCAGCCAGATGGGGGATTCGATCGGGGAGCTGTTTTTT. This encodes CASSQMGDSIGELFF.

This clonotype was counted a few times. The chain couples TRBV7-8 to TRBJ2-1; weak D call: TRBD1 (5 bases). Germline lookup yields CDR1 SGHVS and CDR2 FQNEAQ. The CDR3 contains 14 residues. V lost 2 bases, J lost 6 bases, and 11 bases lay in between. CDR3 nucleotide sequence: TGTGCCAGCAGCTTAATTGCAGGGATCAATGAGCAGTTCTTC. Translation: CASSLIAGINEQFF.

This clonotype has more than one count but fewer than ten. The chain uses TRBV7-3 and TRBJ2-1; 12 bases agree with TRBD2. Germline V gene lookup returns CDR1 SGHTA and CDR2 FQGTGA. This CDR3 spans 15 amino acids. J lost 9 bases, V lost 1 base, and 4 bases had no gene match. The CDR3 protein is CASSLSGLAGLEQFF. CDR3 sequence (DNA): TGTGCCAGCAGCTTAAGTGGACTAGCGGGACTTGAGCAGTTCTTC.